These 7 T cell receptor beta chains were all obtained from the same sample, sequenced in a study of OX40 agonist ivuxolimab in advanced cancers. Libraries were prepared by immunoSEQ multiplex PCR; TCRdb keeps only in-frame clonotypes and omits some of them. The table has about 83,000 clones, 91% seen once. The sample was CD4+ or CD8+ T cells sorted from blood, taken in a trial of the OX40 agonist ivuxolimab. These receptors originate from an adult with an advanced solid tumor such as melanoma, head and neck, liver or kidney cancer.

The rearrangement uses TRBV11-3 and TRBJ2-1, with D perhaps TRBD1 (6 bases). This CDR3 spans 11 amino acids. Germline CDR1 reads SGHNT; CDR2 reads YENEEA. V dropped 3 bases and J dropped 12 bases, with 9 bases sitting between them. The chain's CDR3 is CASSLGASQFF. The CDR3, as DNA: TGTGCCAGCAGCTTGGGGGCCTCGCAGTTCTTC.

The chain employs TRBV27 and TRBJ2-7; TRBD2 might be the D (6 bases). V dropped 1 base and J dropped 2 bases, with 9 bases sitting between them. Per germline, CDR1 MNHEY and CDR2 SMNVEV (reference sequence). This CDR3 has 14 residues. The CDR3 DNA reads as TGTGCCAGCAGTTTATGGGCGGGACCCTACGAGCAGTACTTC. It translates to CASSLWAGPYEQYF.

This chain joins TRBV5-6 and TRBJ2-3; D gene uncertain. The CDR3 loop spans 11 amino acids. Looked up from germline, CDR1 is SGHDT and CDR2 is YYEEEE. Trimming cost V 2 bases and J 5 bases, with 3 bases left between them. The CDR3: CASSLGDTQYF. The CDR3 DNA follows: TGTGCCAGCAGCTTAGGAGATACGCAGTATTTT.

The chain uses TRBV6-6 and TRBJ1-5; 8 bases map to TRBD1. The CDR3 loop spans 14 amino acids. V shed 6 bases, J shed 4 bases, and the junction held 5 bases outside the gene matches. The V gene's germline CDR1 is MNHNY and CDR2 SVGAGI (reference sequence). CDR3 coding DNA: TGTGCCAGCAGAGATACAGGGGGGAATCAGCCCCAGCATTTT. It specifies CASRDTGGNQPQHF.

In DNA form, the CDR3 reads TGTGCCACCAGCAGAGTAAGACAGGGGCAAGAGACCCAGTACTTC. Protein sequence: CATSRVRQGQETQYF. The J gene is TRBJ2-5, the V gene TRBV15; 8 nucleotides match TRBD1. This CDR3 has 15 amino acids. V dropped 1 base and J dropped 2; count of bases not matched to a gene: 3. CDR1 is LNHNV, CDR2 YYDKDF, per germline (reference sequence).

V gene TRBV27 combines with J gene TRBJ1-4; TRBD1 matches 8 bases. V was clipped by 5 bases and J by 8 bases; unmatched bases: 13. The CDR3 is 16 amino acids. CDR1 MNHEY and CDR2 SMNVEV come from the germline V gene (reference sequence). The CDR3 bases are TGTGCCAGCAGTCCCCAGACCGGGACAGGAGGAGAAAAACTGTTTTTT. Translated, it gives CASSPQTGTGGEKLFF.

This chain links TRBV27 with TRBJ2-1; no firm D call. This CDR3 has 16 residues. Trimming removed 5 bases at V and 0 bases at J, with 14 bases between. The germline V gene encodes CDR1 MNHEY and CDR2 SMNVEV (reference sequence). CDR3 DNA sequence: TGTGCCAGCAGTCAACTCCCCCCGAGCTCCTACAATGAGCAGTTCTTC. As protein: CASSQLPPSSYNEQFF.